Shown below are 24 T cell receptor beta chains from a single sample sequenced in a study of blood T cell repertoires in COVID-19. The table came from immunoSEQ multiplex PCR; TCRdb's copy has only in-frame clones and leaves some out. Found here are 270,000 or so clones, around 89% of them singletons; the top ten hold approximately 4%. The specimen was PBMCs or T cells enriched from blood (not recorded which). Receptors originate from a woman in her 30s with acute COVID-19.

The chain joins TRBV5-4 to TRBJ1-1; D is perhaps TRBD1 (5 bases). CDR1 and CDR2 (germline): SGHNT, YYREEE (reference sequence). CDR3 size: 15 residues. The ends were cut back, 0 bases at V and 2 bases at J, with 11 bases in the middle. CDR3 amino acids: CASSLDPGLNTEAFF. As DNA, the CDR3 is TGTGCCAGCAGCTTGGATCCAGGGCTAAACACTGAAGCTTTCTTT.

The chain couples TRBV5-1 to TRBJ2-1; perhaps TRBD1 as D (5 bases). The CDR3 has 17 amino acids. Deletions cut 0 bases from V and 5 bases from J, with 18 bases between. Germline V gives CDR1 SGHRS, CDR2 YFSETQ. Here the CDR3 reads CASSLGQLLGPNNEQFF. The CDR3 DNA follows: TGCGCCAGCAGCTTGGGACAGCTTCTCGGACCTAACAATGAGCAGTTCTTC. Full variable domain (missing parts from reference TRBV5-1 and TRBJ2-1): KAGVTQTPRYLIKTRGQQVTLSCSPISGHRSVSWYQQTPGQGLQFLFEYFSETQRNKGNFPGRFSGRQFSNSRSEMNVSTLELGDSALYLCASSLGQLLGPNNEQFFGPGTRLTVL.

The chain links TRBV11-3 to TRBJ2-1, with a possible D match to TRBD2 (7 bases). The V gene lost 5 bases and the J gene lost 5 bases, with 19 bases spanning the gap. This CDR3 has 16 residues. CDR1 and CDR2 from the germline V gene are SGHNT and YENEEA. CDR3: CASSRPTAGDNNEQFF. The DNA of the CDR3 is TGTGCCAGCAGCCGACCTACGGCGGGGGACAACAATGAGCAGTTCTTC.

The gene calls are TRBV5-1 and TRBJ1-1, with no clear D. V was clipped by 0 bases and J by 13 bases, with 19 bases between them. Germline V gene data show CDR1 as SGHRS and CDR2 as YFSETQ. CDR3 length: 14 amino acids. This CDR3 reads CASSLVGVTQQGFF. In DNA form, the CDR3 reads TGCGCCAGCAGCTTGGTCGGGGTAACCCAGCAAGGTTTCTTT. Variable domain in full (rest from reference TRBV5-1 and TRBJ1-1): KAGVTQTPRYLIKTRGQQVTLSCSPISGHRSVSWYQQTPGQGLQFLFEYFSETQRNKGNFPGRFSGRQFSNSRSEMNVSTLELGDSALYLCASSLVGVTQQGFFGQGTRLTVV.

The rearrangement links TRBV3-1 (or the pseudogene TRBV3-2) to TRBJ2-3; D possibly corresponds to TRBD2 (6 bases). CDR3 length: 17 residues. CDR1 and CDR2 (germline): LGHDT, YNNKEL (reference sequence). V lost 0 bases, J lost 1 base, and 14 bases lay in between. CDR3: CASSQDPGEAGTDTQYF. In DNA form, the CDR3 reads TGTGCCAGCAGCCAAGATCCGGGGGAGGCCGGCACAGATACGCAGTATTTT.

This chain uses TRBV27 with TRBJ1-5; no firm D call. Germline V CDR1 and CDR2: MNHEY, SMNVEV (reference sequence). V was trimmed by 3 bases and J by 7 bases, leaving 16 bases between them. The CDR3 spans 15 residues. CDR3 nucleotide sequence: TGTGCCAGCAGTTTTAGGTCGGGGATGGGGCAGCCCCAGCATTTT. Its translation is CASSFRSGMGQPQHF.

CDR3 nucleotides: TGTGCCAGCAGCAGACAACAGGGGAATGAAGCTTTCTTT. Encoded protein: CASSRQQGNEAFF. The chain employs TRBV12-3 or TRBV12-4 and TRBJ1-1, with 7 bases that match TRBD1. V was pared by 6 bases and J by 7 bases, with 8 bases of the junction left unmatched. The CDR3 consists of 13 residues.

CDR3 DNA: TGTGCCAGTAGTGTCCGGGAGGGATACACAGATACGCAGTATTTT. As protein: CASSVREGYTDTQYF. The chain links TRBV19 to TRBJ2-3, with 8 bases matching TRBD2. Germline V gene lookup returns CDR1 LNHDA and CDR2 SQIVND (reference sequence). The CDR3 is 15 amino acids. Unmatched junction bases numbered 6, after V lost 5 bases and J lost 2 bases.

The chain employs TRBV5-1 and TRBJ1-1; 9 bases fit TRBD1. The junction had 9 bases not matched to a gene; V was cut back by 4 bases and J by 5 bases. CDR1 SGHRS and CDR2 YFSETQ come from the germline V gene. The CDR3 length is 15 residues. The CDR3 loop reads CASSPDRGGETEAFF. CDR3 sequence (DNA): TGCGCCAGCAGCCCCGACAGGGGGGGAGAGACTGAAGCTTTCTTT.

The rearrangement links TRBV5-1 to TRBJ2-2; TRBD2 aligns across 8 bases. From germline, CDR1 is SGHRS and CDR2 YFSETQ. This CDR3 contains 18 residues. The V gene end was trimmed by 0 bases and the J gene end by 2 bases; junction bases not matched to a gene: 9. The CDR3 is CASSLVSPAGGNTGELFF. The CDR3 region has the DNA TGCGCCAGCAGCTTGGTGTCCCCTGCGGGGGGAAACACCGGGGAGCTGTTTTTT.

The rearrangement uses TRBV7-6 and TRBJ2-2; 15 bases fit TRBD2. V lost 5 bases to trimming and J lost 3 bases; unmatched junction nucleotides: 7. The CDR3 is 18 amino acids. Germline-derived CDR1 and CDR2 are SGHVS and FNYEAQ. The CDR3 DNA sequence: TGTGCCAGCAGCCCAGGACTAGCGGGAGGGCCGGACACCGGGGAGCTGTTTTTT. Its protein product is CASSPGLAGGPDTGELFF. The variable domain in full, with the rest retrieved from reference TRBV7-6 and TRBJ2-2, is GAGVSQSPRYKVTKRGQDVALRCDPISGHVSLYWYRQALGQGPEFLTYFNYEAQQDKSGLPNDRFSAERPEGSISTLTIQRTEQRDSAMYRCASSPGLAGGPDTGELFFGEGSRLTVL.

This clone was seen once. The rearrangement joins TRBV6-5 to TRBJ1-2; TRBD1 matches 8 bases. Per the germline V gene, CDR1 is MNHEY and CDR2 is SVGAGI. The CDR3 is 12 residues long. V shed 6 bases and J 9 bases; nucleotides not matched to a gene: 6. In nucleotides, the CDR3 is TGTGCCAGCAGACGACAGGGGTTGAGCTACACCTTC. Its translation is CASRRQGLSYTF.

The CDR3 coding sequence is TGTGCCAGCAGGCGGGAGGTGTACGAGCAGTACTTC. This encodes CASRREVYEQYF. J is TRBJ2-7 and V is TRBV2; 8 positions match TRBD2. Germline CDR1 and CDR2: SNHLY and FYNNEI. The CDR3 covers 12 residues. The junction had 2 bases not matched to a gene; V was cut back by 6 bases and J by 4 bases.

In its sample, this clone was seen once. The rearrangement joins TRBV4-3 to TRBJ2-1; the match to TRBD2 covers 10 bases. This CDR3 region has 17 residues. Germline CDR1 LGHNA, CDR2 YSLEER. The trim removed 2 bases at V and 2 bases at J, leaving 6 bases unmatched. CDR3 protein: CASSQRTGTSAYNEQFF. CDR3 nucleotide sequence: TGCGCCAGCAGCCAACGTACCGGGACTAGCGCCTACAATGAGCAGTTCTTC.

The J gene is TRBJ2-1, the V gene TRBV10-1, with 14 bases identical to TRBD2. There are 19 residues in the CDR3. The germline gives CDR1 WNHNN, CDR2 SYGVQD (reference sequence). The trim removed 2 bases at V and 4 bases at J, leaving 10 bases unmatched. Written as DNA, the CDR3 is TGCGCCAGCAGTGAGACGGGACTAGCGGGAGACTTTTCGTACAATGAGCAGTTCTTC. It encodes CASSETGLAGDFSYNEQFF.

As regards this clone: This CDR3 is also generated by other DNA sequences in the sample. V is TRBV3-1 (or the pseudogene TRBV3-2) and J is TRBJ2-5, with 7 bases matching TRBD2. The length of the CDR3 is 14 residues. In germline, CDR1 is LGHDT, CDR2 YNNKEL (reference sequence). V lost 1 base, J lost 2 bases, and 1 base stayed unmatched. CDR3 nucleotides: TGTGCCAGCAGCCAAGGAGCGGGGCAAGAGACCCAGTACTTC. Its translation: CASSQGAGQETQYF.

The V call is TRBV24-1, the J call TRBJ2-3; weak D call: TRBD2 (6 bases). Germline CDR1 and CDR2: KGHDR and SFDVKD. V lost 0 bases and J lost 1, with 10 bases in between. The CDR3 has 16 residues. CDR3 residues: CATSDLMGGGTDTQYF. The CDR3 DNA sequence: TGTGCCACCAGTGATTTGATGGGAGGAGGCACAGATACGCAGTATTTT.

This chain's CDR3 is CASSQTLAGTTDTQYF. CDR3 coding DNA: TGTGCCAGCAGCCAAACACTAGCGGGGACCACAGATACGCAGTATTTT. This sequence joins TRBV3-1 (or the pseudogene TRBV3-2) and TRBJ2-3, with 10 bases lining up with TRBD2. Germline V gene lookup returns CDR1 LGHDT and CDR2 YNNKEL (reference sequence). The trim removed 2 bases at V and 2 bases at J, leaving 4 bases unmatched. The CDR3 has 16 residues.

V is TRBV27 and J is TRBJ1-4; 9 bases are a match to TRBD1. Trimming at V came to 5 bases and at J to 0 bases, leaving 7 bases not matched to a gene. The germline V gene has CDR1 MNHEY and CDR2 SMNVEV (reference sequence). The CDR3 totals 17 residues. DNA for the CDR3: TGTGCCAGCAGTCCGGGACAGGGTCCTGCAACTAATGAAAAACTGTTTTTT. It translates to CASSPGQGPATNEKLFF.

V is TRBV7-2 and J is TRBJ1-5, with D perhaps matching TRBD1 (6 bases). The CDR3 sequence is 15 residues long. Germline CDR1 SGHTA, CDR2 FQGNSA. Between the trimmed V and J ends, which lost 2 bases and 3 bases, there was a span of 11 bases. The CDR3 protein is CASSLLRGINQPQHF. CDR3 DNA sequence: TGTGCCAGCAGCTTACTCAGGGGCATCAATCAGCCCCAGCATTTT.

This chain links TRBV19 with TRBJ2-7, with 10 positions matching TRBD1. From germline, CDR1 is LNHDA and CDR2 SQIVND (reference sequence). The CDR3 totals 16 residues. V shed 5 bases and J 3 bases; nucleotides not matched to a gene: 10. The CDR3 protein is CASSGVIGTGVYEQYF. Written as DNA, the CDR3 is TGTGCCAGTAGTGGCGTAATAGGGACAGGGGTCTACGAGCAGTACTTC.

This chain joins TRBV4-2 and TRBJ1-3; TRBD1 is a possible D gene (6 bases). The CDR3 is 16 amino acids. The germline V gene encodes CDR1 LGHNA and CDR2 YNFKEQ. V was cut by 0 bases and J by 6 bases, with 15 bases left in between. The CDR3 spells CASSQESGAPLNTIYF. CDR3 coding DNA: TGTGCCAGCAGCCAAGAATCAGGGGCCCCCTTAAACACCATATATTTT.

This chain uses TRBV5-1 with TRBJ2-3; D gene unclear. The CDR3 has 12 amino acids. With 4 bases removed from V and 6 bases from J, the gap between germline ends came to 9 bases. Germline CDR1 reads SGHRS; CDR2 reads YFSETQ. The CDR3 region has the DNA TGCGCCAGCAGCCCCCCCGAGGATACGCAGTATTTT. Translation: CASSPPEDTQYF.

The chain uses TRBV6-5 and TRBJ2-2, with TRBD1 matching 8 bases. The CDR3 extends over 14 amino acids. Germline CDR1 MNHEY, CDR2 SVGAGI. V shed 8 bases, J shed 7 bases, and the junction held 9 bases outside the gene matches. CDR3 sequence reads: CASSGTGGGGELFF. The CDR3 bases are TGTGCCAGCTCGGGGACAGGCGGTGGCGGGGAGCTGTTTTTT.